A selection of T cell receptor beta chains follows, all from one sample in a study of blood T cell repertoires in COVID-19. Assay: immunoSEQ multiplex PCR; the TCRdb copy retains only in-frame clones and omits some. Of roughly 50,000 clones in the sample, about 90% are singletons; the top ten hold over 15%. Sequencing was performed on peripheral blood. The receptors come from a human donor in a cohort sampled during active COVID-19. Each CDR3 is given with its conserved first and last residue. D genes are given only for firm matches. A clone size is listed for some rows: how often the clone was seen (once, few, many), or a class if it is expanded.

-,TRBV27,TRBD1,TRBJ1-2,CASSYLGTGYYYGYTF,TGTGCCAGCAGCTACCTCGGGACAGGATACTACTATGGCTACACCTTC
-,TRBV7-9,-,TRBJ1-1,CASSLHGKGGDPEAFF,TGTGCCAGCAGCTTACATGGCAAGGGAGGGGACCCTGAAGCTTTCTTT
-,TRBV4-1,-,TRBJ1-6,CASSPLSDKGWNSPLHF,TGCGCCAGCAGCCCACTTTCGGATAAGGGGTGGAATTCACCCCTCCACTTT
-,TRBV5-1,-,TRBJ2-5,CASSRGPPGEETQYF,TGCGCCAGCAGCCGGGGACCCCCAGGGGAAGAGACCCAGTACTTC
-,TRBV9,-,TRBJ2-2,CASSLARTGELFF,TGTGCCAGCAGCCTAGCTAGAACCGGGGAGCTGTTTTTT
-,TRBV15,-,TRBJ2-5,CATSRPRGTQYF,TGTGCCACCAGCAGACCACGGGGGACCCAGTACTTC
-,TRBV9,TRBD1,TRBJ2-3,CASTGQGGNTDTQYF,TGTGCCAGCACCGGACAGGGGGGGAACACAGATACGCAGTATTTT
-,TRBV11-2,TRBD2,TRBJ2-5,CASSPGLTQETQYF,TGTGCCAGCAGCCCGGGACTAACCCAAGAGACCCAGTACTTC
-,TRBV5-1,TRBD2,TRBJ2-3,CASSLGTSGGAWTDTQYF,TGCGCCAGCAGCTTGGGAACTAGCGGGGGGGCTTGGACAGATACGCAGTATTTT
-,TRBV6-5,-,TRBJ2-1,CASSPWGGRRNEQFF,TGTGCCAGCTCCCCCTGGGGGGGCCGGAGGAATGAGCAGTTCTTC
-,TRBV5-6,-,TRBJ2-7,CASSSRDIAYEQYF,TGTGCCAGCAGCTCCCGGGACATTGCCTACGAGCAGTACTTC
-,TRBV6-6,TRBD1,TRBJ1-6,CASSYRTGVYISPLHF,TGTGCCAGCAGTTACCGGACAGGGGTATACATTTCACCCCTCCACTTT
-,TRBV4-3,-,TRBJ2-5,CASSQHSLQETQYF,TGCGCCAGCAGCCAGCACAGCCTTCAAGAGACCCAGTACTTC
-,TRBV6-6,TRBD1,TRBJ2-5,CASSSRDRGTETQYF,TGTGCCAGCAGTTCCCGGGACAGGGGGACAGAGACCCAGTACTTC
-,TRBV4-1,-,TRBJ2-7,CASSQGGDRFYEQYF,TGCGCCAGCAGCCAAGGGGGGGACAGATTTTACGAGCAGTACTTC
-,TRBV10-1,TRBD2,TRBJ2-3,CASTGLAGGLGTDTQYF,TGCGCCAGCACTGGACTAGCGGGGGGGCTCGGCACAGATACGCAGTATTTT
-,TRBV18,TRBD1,TRBJ1-2,CASSPSVLGTGQGNYGYTF,TGTGCCAGCTCACCATCCGTTTTGGGTACCGGACAGGGGAACTATGGCTACACCTTC
-,TRBV6-2/TRBV6-3,TRBD2,TRBJ2-1,CASSSSRTSGNEQFF,TGTGCCAGCAGTTCATCCAGGACTAGTGGCAATGAGCAGTTCTTC
-,TRBV4-1,-,TRBJ2-5,CASSRGRAFQETQYF,TGCGCCAGCAGCCGAGGCAGGGCCTTCCAAGAGACCCAGTACTTC
-,TRBV2,-,TRBJ1-2,CASSEITANYGYTF,TGTGCCAGCAGTGAAATAACAGCTAATTATGGCTACACCTTC
-,TRBV29-1,TRBD1,TRBJ1-1,CSGETGGTEAFF,TGCAGCGGCGAGACAGGGGGCACTGAAGCTTTCTTT
-,TRBV5-1,-,TRBJ1-3,CASSLDSRNGNTIYF,TGCGCCAGCAGCTTGGACAGCCGGAATGGAAACACCATATATTTT
-,TRBV7-2,-,TRBJ2-1,CASSQSSGTSSYNEQFF,TGTGCCAGCAGCCAGAGTAGCGGAACGAGCTCCTACAATGAGCAGTTCTTC
-,TRBV19,TRBD1,TRBJ2-3,CASSPRDRPSTDTQYF,TGTGCCAGTAGTCCCCGGGACAGGCCAAGCACAGATACGCAGTATTTT
once,TRBV10-1,-,TRBJ2-5,CASSTGGEETQYF,TGCGCCAGCAGTACTGGCGGGGAAGAGACCCAGTACTTC
-,TRBV28,TRBD2,TRBJ2-7,CASRSGGSSYEQYF,TGTGCCAGCAGGTCCGGGGGGAGCTCCTACGAGCAGTACTTC
-,TRBV4-1,TRBD2,TRBJ2-5,CASSRLAGGTQETQYF,TGCGCCAGCAGCCGACTAGCGGGGGGGACCCAAGAGACCCAGTACTTC
once,TRBV20-1,-,TRBJ1-1,CSASKGSMNTEAFF,TGCAGTGCTAGTAAGGGGTCTATGAACACTGAAGCTTTCTTT